This T cell receptor beta chain was recovered during a study of beta chain features in type 1 diabetes. The sequenced template was cDNA made from the entire isolated RNA. Generated by immunoSEQ multiplex PCR, the TCRdb table keeps only in-frame clones and is missing some. This repertoire shows over 700,000 clones, under 20% found once; its top ten account for 0.023%. V lost 3 bases and J lost 3; bases outside the gene matches: 5. Germline V gene lookup returns CDR1 SGHNT and CDR2 YENEEA. This CDR3 region has 17 residues. The chain links TRBV11-3 to TRBJ2-3; 14 nucleotides match TRBD2. The clonotype originates from a woman between 18 and 30 years old in good health. The sequencing input was naive CD4+ T cells from blood. The CDR3 spells CASSLGTSGSKTDTQYF. In DNA, the CDR3 is TGTGCCAGCAGCTTGGGGACTAGCGGGAGCAAGACAGATACGCAGTATTTT. Supplemented by reference TRBV11-3 and TRBJ2-3, the full variable domain reads EAGVVQSPRYKIIEKKQPVAFWCNPISGHNTLYWYLQNLGQGPELLIRYENEEAVDDSQLPKDRFSAERLKGVDSTLKIQPAELGDSAVYLCASSLGTSGSKTDTQYFGPGTRLTVL.